A selection of T cell receptor beta chains follows, all from one sample in a study of blood T cell repertoires in COVID-19. Sequencing used immunoSEQ multiplex PCR; TCRdb keeps in-frame clones, though not all of them. This table holds hundreds of thousands of clones, 89% found once. Sequencing input: peripheral blood. The origin of the receptors is a man aged 18 to 30 with COVID-19, enrolled during active disease. The CDR3 runs from the conserved cysteine through the conserved F or W. A D gene is named only where the DNA matches it firmly. The listing skips clone size in some rows; elsewhere it reads once, few, many or a size class.

TRBJ2-3	.	TRBD2	TRBV24-1	TGTGCCACCAAAGACACTAGCGGGAGATCCACAGATACGCAGTATTTT	CATKDTSGRSTDTQYF
TRBJ2-7	.	.	TRBV7-9	TGTGCCAGCAGCGCGTCAGGGGTCCCCTACGAGCAGTACTTC	CASSASGVPYEQYF
TRBJ2-7	.	.	TRBV28	TGTGCCAGCAGCCCAAGAGGGGGACCTACCCAGTACTTC	CASSPRGGPTQYF
TRBJ2-1	.	TRBD2	TRBV3-1/TRBV3-2	TGTGCCAGCAGCCAACCAATAGGAGCGGGGCAACTCAATGAGCAGTTCTTC	CASSQPIGAGQLNEQFF
TRBJ2-1	.	TRBD1	TRBV7-9	TGTGCCAGCAGCTTATTAGGGGGCTATAGTGAGCAGTTCTTC	CASSLLGGYSEQFF
TRBJ1-2	.	.	TRBV7-2	TGTGCCAGCAGCTTCTCCCAGGGTGGTTATGGCTACACCTTC	CASSFSQGGYGYTF
TRBJ2-7	.	TRBD1	TRBV18	TGTGCCAGCTCCTCGGACAGGCCACCTAGCGAGCAGTACTTC	CASSSDRPPSEQYF
TRBJ1-1	.	TRBD1	TRBV20-1	TGCAGTGCTAGTACCGACAGGGAAAACACTGAAGCTTTCTTT	CSASTDRENTEAFF
TRBJ2-1	.	.	TRBV19	TGTGCCAGTAGTACCGACCGGGATAACTACAATGAGCAGTTCTTC	CASSTDRDNYNEQFF
TRBJ2-2	.	.	TRBV25-1	TGTGCCAGCAGTGAATATCGGCAGGATGGGACCGGGGAGCTGTTTTTT	CASSEYRQDGTGELFF
TRBJ1-2	.	TRBD1	TRBV28	TGTGCCAGCAGCCGACAGGGGGTCCCTCTCGGCTATGGCTACACCTTC	CASSRQGVPLGYGYTF
TRBJ2-4	.	TRBD2	TRBV23-1	TGCGCCAGCAGTCAATCGGGGTGGGAGCGGGAGGGCTCGACACCATTCAAAAACATTCAGTACTTC	CASSQSGWEREGSTPFKNIQYF
TRBJ2-5	once	TRBD1	TRBV19	TGTGCCAGTAGGGACAGGGTAATCGAGACCCAGTACTTC	CASRDRVIETQYF
TRBJ1-1	once	.	TRBV6-1	TGTGCCAGCAGTGACACCCGGGGCGCGGGAGGGACTGAAGCTTTCTTT	CASSDTRGAGGTEAFF
TRBJ2-6	.	.	TRBV5-1	TGCGCCAGCAGCTTGAGCGCCCGCTCTGGGGCCAACGTCCTGACTTTC	CASSLSARSGANVLTF
TRBJ1-6	.	.	TRBV12-5	TGTGCTAGTGGTTCCTTGATAGCCAATTCACCCCTCCACTTT	CASGSLIANSPLHF
TRBJ2-7	once	.	TRBV27	TGTGCCAGCAGTTTGACGGGGGGACAGGACCGCGAGCAGTACTTC	CASSLTGGQDREQYF
TRBJ2-7	.	.	TRBV18	TGTGCCAGCTCAGCGACACTGGCCCAGTCCGAGCAGTACTTC	CASSATLAQSEQYF
TRBJ1-2	.	.	TRBV19	TGTGCCAGTAGTATCTTGTCCCGGGAAGGCTATGGCTACACCTTC	CASSILSREGYGYTF
TRBJ2-7	.	TRBD1	TRBV7-9	TGTGCCAGCAGCTTGACAGGGGGCGAGCAGTACTTC	CASSLTGGEQYF
TRBJ1-6	.	.	TRBV7-9	TGTGCCAGCAGTTCAAACTACGGGGTGGCGGGATCACCCCTCCACTTT	CASSSNYGVAGSPLHF
TRBJ2-3	.	TRBD2	TRBV7-9	TGTGCCAGCAGCTTAACAGCGGGAGGGCCGGGGACAGATACGCAGTATTTT	CASSLTAGGPGTDTQYF
TRBJ2-7	.	TRBD2	TRBV5-1	TGCGCCAGCAGCTTCGCGGGAGGGCAGTACGAGCAGTACTTC	CASSFAGGQYEQYF
TRBJ1-1	.	TRBD1	TRBV13	TGTGCCAGCAGCACTAGGACAGGGAATCTTGGCACTGAAGCTTTCTTT	CASSTRTGNLGTEAFF
TRBJ2-2	.	.	TRBV7-2	TGTGCCAGCAGCCCTGCATGGGCGACCGGGGAGCTGTTTTTT	CASSPAWATGELFF
TRBJ2-1	.	TRBD2	TRBV6-1	TGTGCCAGCAGTGTCACACTAGCGGGGACATACAATGAGCAGTTCTTC	CASSVTLAGTYNEQFF
TRBJ2-3	.	TRBD1	TRBV29-1	TGCAGCGTTGCCGACAGGGTCACTAGCACAGATACGCAGTATTTT	CSVADRVTSTDTQYF
TRBJ2-1	.	.	TRBV19	TGTGCCAGTAGTAGCCTAACGCGGAGGATCTCCTACAATGAGCAGTTCTTC	CASSSLTRRISYNEQFF
TRBJ2-7	.	.	TRBV10-3	TGTGCCATCAGTGATACGACAGGAGCCTACGAGCAGTACTTC	CAISDTTGAYEQYF
TRBJ2-7	.	TRBD1	TRBV19	TGTGCCAGTAGTATATGGGGACAGGGTCCCTACGAGCAGTACTTC	CASSIWGQGPYEQYF
TRBJ2-1	few	TRBD2	TRBV2	TGTGCCACGGGCAAGCGGGAAGGAAATGAGCAGTTCTTC	CATGKREGNEQFF
TRBJ1-1	few	.	TRBV6-5	TGTGCCAGCAGCCACGGGTTGGGCACTGAAGCTTTCTTT	CASSHGLGTEAFF
TRBJ1-1	once	.	TRBV9	TGTGCCAGCAGCCCCCGGGGGGGAACTGAAGCTTTCTTT	CASSPRGGTEAFF
TRBJ2-2	few	TRBD1	TRBV5-6	TGTGCCAGCAGCTTGTACAGGGGGCACACCGGGGAGCTGTTTTTT	CASSLYRGHTGELFF
TRBJ2-1	.	.	TRBV30	TGTGCCTGGACCGCAGGACTGTACAATGAGCAGTTCTTC	CAWTAGLYNEQFF
TRBJ2-7	.	.	TRBV5-6	TGTGCCAGCAGAAGAGGGCCCAACCACTACGAGCAGTACTTC	CASRRGPNHYEQYF
TRBJ2-5	.	TRBD1	TRBV12-5	TGTGCTAGTGGTACGGGACAGGGACCCCAAGAGACCCAGTACTTC	CASGTGQGPQETQYF
TRBJ1-1	.	.	TRBV7-8	TGTGCCAGCAGGCCGACAGGCGTGAACACTGAAGCTTTCTTT	CASRPTGVNTEAFF
TRBJ2-3	.	.	TRBV5-1	TGCGCCAGCAGCTTCGCCGGGGATGGCGCAGATACGCAGTATTTT	CASSFAGDGADTQYF
TRBJ2-2	.	.	TRBV6-5	TGTGCCAGCAGTTACGACGACAGCAGGTCCGGGGAGCTGTTTTTT	CASSYDDSRSGELFF
TRBJ2-2	.	.	TRBV11-2	TGTGCCAGCAGCTTAGTAGGAGGGCCCGGGGAGCTGTTTTTT	CASSLVGGPGELFF
TRBJ1-2	.	.	TRBV5-1	TGCGCCAGCAGCTTGGGGCAGGGAGGCGGCTACACCTTC	CASSLGQGGGYTF
TRBJ2-7	.	TRBD2	TRBV11-2	TGTGCCAGCAGCCAAGCGGGACTGAAATACGAGCAGTACTTC	CASSQAGLKYEQYF
TRBJ1-2	.	TRBD1	TRBV19	TGTGCCAGTAGTACTCGGACAGGAGGACTCTATGGCTACACCTTC	CASSTRTGGLYGYTF
TRBJ2-5	.	TRBD1	TRBV11-2	TGTGCCAGCAGCTTAGGGGGGGGACAGGGAATGGAGACCCAGTACTTC	CASSLGGGQGMETQYF
TRBJ2-1	.	TRBD1	TRBV7-6	TGTGCCAGCAGCTTGAGACTAACCGGGACAGGGGTCAGTGAGCAGTTCTTC	CASSLRLTGTGVSEQFF
TRBJ2-7	.	TRBD2	TRBV19	TGTGCCAGTAGAAAGGGAGGGGACTATTCCTACGAGCAGTACTTC	CASRKGGDYSYEQYF